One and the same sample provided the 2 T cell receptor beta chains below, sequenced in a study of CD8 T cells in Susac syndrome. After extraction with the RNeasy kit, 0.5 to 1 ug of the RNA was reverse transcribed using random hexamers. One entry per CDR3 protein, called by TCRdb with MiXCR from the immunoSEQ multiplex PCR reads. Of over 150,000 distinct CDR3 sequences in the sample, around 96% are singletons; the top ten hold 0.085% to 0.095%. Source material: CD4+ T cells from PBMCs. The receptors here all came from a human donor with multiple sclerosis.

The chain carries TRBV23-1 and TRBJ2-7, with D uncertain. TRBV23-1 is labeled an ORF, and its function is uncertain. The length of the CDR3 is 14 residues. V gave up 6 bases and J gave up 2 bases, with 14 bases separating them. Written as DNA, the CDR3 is TGCGCCAGCAGCCCGCACAGAAGAACCTACGAGCAGTACTTC. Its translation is CASSPHRRTYEQYF.

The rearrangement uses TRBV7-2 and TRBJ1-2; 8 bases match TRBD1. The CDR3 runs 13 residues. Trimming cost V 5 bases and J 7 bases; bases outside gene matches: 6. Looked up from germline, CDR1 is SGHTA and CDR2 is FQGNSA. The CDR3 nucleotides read TGTGCCAGCAGCGACCAGGGGGCGGCTGGCTACACCTTC. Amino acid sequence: CASSDQGAAGYTF.